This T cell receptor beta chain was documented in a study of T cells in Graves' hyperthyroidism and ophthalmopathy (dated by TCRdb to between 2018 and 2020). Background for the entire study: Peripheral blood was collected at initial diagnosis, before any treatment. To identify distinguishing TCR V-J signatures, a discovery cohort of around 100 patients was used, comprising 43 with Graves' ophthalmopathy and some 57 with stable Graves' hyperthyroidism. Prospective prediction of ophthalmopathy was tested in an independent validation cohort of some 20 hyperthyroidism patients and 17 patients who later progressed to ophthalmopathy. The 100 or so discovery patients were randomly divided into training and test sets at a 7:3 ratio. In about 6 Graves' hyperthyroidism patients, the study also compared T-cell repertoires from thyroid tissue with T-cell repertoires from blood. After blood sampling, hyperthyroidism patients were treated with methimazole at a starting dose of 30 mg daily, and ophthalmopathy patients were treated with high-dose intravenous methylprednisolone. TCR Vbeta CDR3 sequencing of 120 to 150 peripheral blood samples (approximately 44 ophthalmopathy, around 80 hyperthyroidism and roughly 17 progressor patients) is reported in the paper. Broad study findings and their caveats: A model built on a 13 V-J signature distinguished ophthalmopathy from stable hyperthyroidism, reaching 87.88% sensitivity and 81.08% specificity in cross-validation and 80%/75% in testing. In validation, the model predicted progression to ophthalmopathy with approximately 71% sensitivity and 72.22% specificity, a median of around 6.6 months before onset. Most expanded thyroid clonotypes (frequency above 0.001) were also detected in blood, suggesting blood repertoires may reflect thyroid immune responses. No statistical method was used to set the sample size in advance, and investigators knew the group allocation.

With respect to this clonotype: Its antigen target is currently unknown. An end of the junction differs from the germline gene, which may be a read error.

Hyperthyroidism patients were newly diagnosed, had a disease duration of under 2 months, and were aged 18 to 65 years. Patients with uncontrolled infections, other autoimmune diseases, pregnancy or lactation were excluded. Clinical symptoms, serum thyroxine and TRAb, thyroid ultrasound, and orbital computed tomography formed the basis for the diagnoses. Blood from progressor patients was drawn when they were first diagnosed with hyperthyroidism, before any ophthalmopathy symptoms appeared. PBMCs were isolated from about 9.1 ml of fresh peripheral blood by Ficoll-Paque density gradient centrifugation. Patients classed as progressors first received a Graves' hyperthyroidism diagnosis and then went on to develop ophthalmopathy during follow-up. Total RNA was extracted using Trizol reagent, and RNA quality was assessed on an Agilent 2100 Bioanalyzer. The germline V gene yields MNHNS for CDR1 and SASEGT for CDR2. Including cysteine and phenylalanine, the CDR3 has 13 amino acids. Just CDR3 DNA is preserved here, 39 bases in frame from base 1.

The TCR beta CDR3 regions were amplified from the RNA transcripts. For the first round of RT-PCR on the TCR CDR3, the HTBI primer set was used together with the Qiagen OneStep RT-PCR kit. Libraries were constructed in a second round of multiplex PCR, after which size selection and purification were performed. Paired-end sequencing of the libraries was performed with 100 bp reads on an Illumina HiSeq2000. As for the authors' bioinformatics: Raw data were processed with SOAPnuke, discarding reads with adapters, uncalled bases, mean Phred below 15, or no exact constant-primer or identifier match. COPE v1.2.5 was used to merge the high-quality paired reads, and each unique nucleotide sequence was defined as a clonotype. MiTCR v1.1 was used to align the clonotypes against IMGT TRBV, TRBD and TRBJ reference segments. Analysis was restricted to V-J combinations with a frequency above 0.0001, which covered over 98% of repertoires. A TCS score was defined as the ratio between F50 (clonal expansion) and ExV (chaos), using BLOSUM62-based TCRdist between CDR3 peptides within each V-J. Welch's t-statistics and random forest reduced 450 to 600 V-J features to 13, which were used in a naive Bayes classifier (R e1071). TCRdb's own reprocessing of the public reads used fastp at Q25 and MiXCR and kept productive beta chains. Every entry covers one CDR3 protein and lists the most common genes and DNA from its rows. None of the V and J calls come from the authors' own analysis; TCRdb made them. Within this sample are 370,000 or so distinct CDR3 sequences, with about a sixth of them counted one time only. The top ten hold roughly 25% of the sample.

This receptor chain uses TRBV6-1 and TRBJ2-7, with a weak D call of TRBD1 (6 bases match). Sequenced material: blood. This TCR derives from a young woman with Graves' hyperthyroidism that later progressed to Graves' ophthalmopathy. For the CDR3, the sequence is CASSEAGAYKQYF. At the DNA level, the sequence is TGTGCCAGCAGTGAAGCGGGGGCCTACAAGCAGTACTTC.